The entry below describes one T cell receptor beta chain. The CDR3 has 14 amino acids. Trimming took 2 bases from V and 5 from J, leaving 9 bases between them. Germline V lookup: CDR1 MNHNY, CDR2 SVGAGI (reference sequence). This specimen belongs to a study of blood T cell repertoires in COVID-19. Original handling: Estimation of nucleated cell counts was performed using reference gene primer amplification. Method: immunoSEQ multiplex PCR; TCRdb's copy keeps in-frame clones and lacks some. V, J and clone size were drawn from that table, and D and trimming were deduced from the DNA. This table holds roughly 260,000 clones, about 88% found once.

The specimen was peripheral blood. J is TRBJ2-2 and V is TRBV6-6; a possible D gene is TRBD2 (5 bases). This sequence was found in a man aged 60-69 years who had recovered from COVID-19. CDR3 in amino acids: CASSYPAGTGELFF. CDR3 DNA: TGTGCCAGCAGTTACCCCGCGGGTACCGGGGAGCTGTTTTTT.